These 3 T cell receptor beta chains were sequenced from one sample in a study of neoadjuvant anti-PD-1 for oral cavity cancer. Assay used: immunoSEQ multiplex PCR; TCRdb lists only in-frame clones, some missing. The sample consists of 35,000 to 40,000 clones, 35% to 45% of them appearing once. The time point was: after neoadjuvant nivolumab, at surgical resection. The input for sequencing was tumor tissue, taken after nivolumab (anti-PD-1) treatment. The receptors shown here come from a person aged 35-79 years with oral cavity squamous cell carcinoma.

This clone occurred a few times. The CDR3 reads CASSFGGVGAKNIQYF. For the CDR3, the DNA is TGTGCCAGCAGCTTTGGAGGGGTGGGAGCCAAAAACATTCAGTACTTC. The V gene is TRBV7-9, the J gene TRBJ2-4, with a possible D match to TRBD2 (6 bases). V lost 3 bases, J lost 0 bases, and 12 bases lay in between. The CDR3 is made up of 16 amino acids. Germline CDR1 and CDR2: SEHNR and FQNEAQ (reference sequence).

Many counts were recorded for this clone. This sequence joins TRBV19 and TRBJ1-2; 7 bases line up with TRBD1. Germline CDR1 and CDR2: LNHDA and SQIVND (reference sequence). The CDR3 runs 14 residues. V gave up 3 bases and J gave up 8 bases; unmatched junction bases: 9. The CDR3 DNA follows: TGTGCCAGTAGTATGGACAGGTCTTTGAGAGGCTACACCTTC. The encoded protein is CASSMDRSLRGYTF.

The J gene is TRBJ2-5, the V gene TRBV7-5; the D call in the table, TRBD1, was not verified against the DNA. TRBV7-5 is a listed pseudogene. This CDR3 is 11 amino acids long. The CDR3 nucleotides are TGTTCAGGCCAGGGTCCAGAGACCCAGTACTTC. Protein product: CSGQGPETQYF.